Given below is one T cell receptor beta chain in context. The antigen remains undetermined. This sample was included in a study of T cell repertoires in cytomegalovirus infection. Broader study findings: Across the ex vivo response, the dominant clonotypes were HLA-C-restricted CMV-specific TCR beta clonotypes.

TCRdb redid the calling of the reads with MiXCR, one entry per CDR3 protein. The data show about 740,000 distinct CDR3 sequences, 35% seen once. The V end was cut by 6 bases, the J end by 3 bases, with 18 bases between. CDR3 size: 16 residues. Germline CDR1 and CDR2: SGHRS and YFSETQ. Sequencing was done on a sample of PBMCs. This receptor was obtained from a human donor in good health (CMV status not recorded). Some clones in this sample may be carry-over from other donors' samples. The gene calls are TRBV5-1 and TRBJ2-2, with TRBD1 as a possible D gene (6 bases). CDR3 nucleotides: TGCGCCAGCAACCCGGGCAGGGGATTGGACACCGGGGAGCTGTTTTTT. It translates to CASNPGRGLDTGELFF.